The 21 T cell receptor beta chains presented below share a single source sample, sequenced in a study of cytomegalovirus exposure and HLA in healthy donors. The PCR had 60 Vbeta and 13 Jbeta primers. Data came from immunoSEQ multiplex PCR; TCRdb stores just in-frame clones and leaves some out. The sample carries about 130,000 clones, approximately 61% recorded once. Sequencing input: PBMCs. These receptors all stem from a middle-aged woman in good health and CMV-seronegative.

The chain has TRBV7-3 and TRBJ1-1, with 7 bases identical to TRBD1. V was clipped by 4 bases and J by 10 bases; unmatched bases: 9. CDR3 size: 13 residues. CDR1 is SGHTA, CDR2 FQGTGA, per germline. Here the CDR3 DNA reads TGTGCCAGCAGCTCCGGGGGACAGCTAAGAGCTTTCTTT. Protein: CASSSGGQLRAFF.

This clone was detected a few times. The CDR3 DNA is TGCGCCAGCAGCCAAGTGTGGGGGCTAGGCTATGGCTACACCTTC. Its translation is CASSQVWGLGYGYTF. The J gene is TRBJ1-2, the V gene TRBV4-3, with a weak D call TRBD1 (6 bases). Trimming pared 1 base from V and 4 bases from J, leaving 13 bases between. The CDR3 sequence is 15 residues long. From germline, CDR1 is LGHNA and CDR2 YSLEER.

The rearrangement links TRBV30 to TRBJ1-1; TRBD1 matches at 12 bases. The CDR3 length is 15 residues. Germline values: CDR1 GTSNPN, CDR2 SVGIG (reference sequence). With 4 bases clipped from V and 1 base from J, the junction kept 4 bases outside the gene matches. The CDR3 sequence is CAWTGTGGENTEAFF. The CDR3 nucleotides are TGTGCCTGGACCGGGACAGGGGGCGAGAACACTGAAGCTTTCTTT.

This clone was picked up one time. The chain carries TRBV14 and TRBJ1-3; no firm D call. Trimming cost V 1 base and J 2 bases, with 9 bases left between them. CDR3 size: 15 residues. The germline V gene encodes CDR1 SGHDN and CDR2 FVKESK. CDR3 coding DNA: TGTGCCAGCAGCCAAGGAGGTGCAGCTGGAAACACCATATATTTT. Protein sequence: CASSQGGAAGNTIYF.

V is TRBV28 and J is TRBJ1-5, with a possible D match to TRBD1 (6 bases). V was trimmed by 4 bases and J by 7 bases, leaving 26 bases between them. The CDR3 runs to 18 residues. Germline V gene sequence: CDR1 MDHEN, CDR2 SYDVKM. The CDR3 here is CASSSLFEDREGGQPQHF. The DNA for the CDR3 is TGTGCCAGCAGTTCTTTATTCGAAGACAGAGAGGGGGGGCAGCCCCAGCATTTT.

CDR3 in amino acids: CASSSSGGLAYEQYF. CDR3 nucleotides: TGTGCCAGCAGCTCTAGCGGGGGCTTGGCCTACGAGCAGTACTTC. The chain recombines TRBV7-2 with TRBJ2-7, with 10 positions matching TRBD2. Germline V CDR1 and CDR2: SGHTA, FQGNSA. CDR3 length equals 15 residues. The ends lost 4 bases at V and 2 bases at J; junction bases unmatched: 5.

The table lists this clone with a few counts. The chain is built from TRBV9 and TRBJ1-1; D is uncertain. Germline V gene data show CDR1 as SGDLS and CDR2 as YYNGEE. The CDR3 is 13 residues long. The V end was cut by 3 bases, the J end by 8 bases, with 14 bases between. The CDR3 sequence is CASSEGLGSEAFF. The CDR3, as DNA: TGTGCCAGCAGCGAAGGATTGGGGAGCGAAGCTTTCTTT.

The chain recombines TRBV10-3 with TRBJ2-3, with D possibly matching TRBD2 (6 bases). The CDR3 is 15 amino acids. Germline CDR1 and CDR2: ENHRY and SYGVKD. Trimming shortened V by 0 bases and J by 2 bases, and 9 bases separated the two germline ends. The CDR3 loop is CAISESGTFTDTQYF. The CDR3 DNA follows: TGTGCCATCAGTGAGTCAGGGACTTTCACAGATACGCAGTATTTT.

This clone was observed once. The genes are TRBV6-1 and TRBJ2-7; TRBD1 agrees at 8 bases. The CDR3 extends over 15 amino acids. J lost 3 bases, V lost 2 bases, and 6 bases had no gene match. Germline-derived CDR1 and CDR2 are MNHNS and SASEGT. The CDR3 protein is CASSESQGDFYEQYF. In DNA form, the CDR3 reads TGTGCCAGCAGTGAATCACAGGGGGATTTCTACGAGCAGTACTTC.

The CDR3 DNA is TGCAGCGTTGAAGGAGACAGGCTCTACGAGCAGTACTTC. As protein: CSVEGDRLYEQYF. This chain links TRBV29-1 with TRBJ2-7; a weak D match, TRBD1 (6 bases). This CDR3 spans 13 amino acids. The germline CDR1 and CDR2 sequences are SQVTM and ANQGSEA. V was trimmed by 1 base and J by 3 bases, leaving 10 bases between them.

The chain carries TRBV11-3 and TRBJ2-1; 12 bases line up with TRBD2. CDR1 is SGHNT and CDR2 is YENEEA in the germline V gene. The CDR3 consists of 20 residues. V trimming: 0 bases; J trimming: 0 bases; junction bases outside the gene matches: 9. This chain's CDR3 is CASSLEDGLAGPFSYNEQFF. The CDR3, as DNA: TGTGCCAGCAGCTTAGAAGATGGACTAGCGGGGCCGTTCTCCTACAATGAGCAGTTCTTC. Full variable domain (outside the CDR3, taken from reference TRBV11-3 and TRBJ2-1): EAGVVQSPRYKIIEKKQPVAFWCNPISGHNTLYWYLQNLGQGPELLIRYENEEAVDDSQLPKDRFSAERLKGVDSTLKIQPAELGDSAVYLCASSLEDGLAGPFSYNEQFFGPGTRLTVL.

The rearrangement uses TRBV9 and TRBJ2-7; 10 positions match TRBD2. Germline V gene data show CDR1 as SGDLS and CDR2 as YYNGEE. V lost 2 bases, J lost 1 base, and 6 bases stayed unmatched. This CDR3 contains 16 residues. The CDR3 DNA reads TGTGCCAGCAGCGTTTCCCCTAGCGGGGGATCCTACGAGCAGTACTTC. Its translation is CASSVSPSGGSYEQYF.

This clone appeared a few times. The chain carries TRBV7-9 and TRBJ2-2, with TRBD2 matching over 9 bases. CDR1 is SEHNR, CDR2 FQNEAQ, per germline (reference sequence). The CDR3 is 17 amino acids. V gave up 3 bases and J gave up 0 bases; unmatched junction bases: 5. DNA of the CDR3: TGTGCCAGCAGCTTGGCCTCTAGCGGGGCGAACACCGGGGAGCTGTTTTTT. Translation gives CASSLASSGANTGELFF.

This clone was detected only a few times. The chain has TRBV29-1 and TRBJ2-1, with a possible D match to TRBD1 (6 bases). V was clipped by 3 bases and J by 2 bases, with 17 bases between them. Germline V gene lookup returns CDR1 SQVTM and CDR2 ANQGSEA. The CDR3 is 16 amino acids. In DNA form, the CDR3 reads TGCAGCGTTGAGTTTGGGGACACTCCGACCTACAATGAGCAGTTCTTC. As protein: CSVEFGDTPTYNEQFF.

The chain links TRBV27 to TRBJ2-1; TRBD2 agrees at 9 bases. The germline V gene has CDR1 MNHEY and CDR2 SMNVEV (reference sequence). The CDR3 length is 15 residues. V was pared by 5 bases and J by 3 bases, with 5 bases of the junction left unmatched. The CDR3: CASSTSGGSYNEQFF. Written as DNA, the CDR3 is TGTGCCAGCAGTACAAGCGGGGGGAGCTACAATGAGCAGTTCTTC.

V is TRBV5-1 and J is TRBJ1-1; 7 nucleotides line up with TRBD1. CDR3 length equals 16 residues. Germline CDR1 SGHRS, CDR2 YFSETQ. Trimming at V came to 2 bases and at J to 1 base, leaving 8 bases not matched to a gene. The CDR3 coding sequence is TGCGCCAGCAGCTTACAGGGGTATGGAGCGAACACTGAAGCTTTCTTT. Encoded protein: CASSLQGYGANTEAFF.

This chain joins TRBV19 and TRBJ2-2; 7 bases agree with TRBD2. V shed 6 bases and J 3 bases; nucleotides not matched to a gene: 10. Germline CDR1 reads LNHDA; CDR2 reads SQIVND (reference sequence). The CDR3 runs to 16 residues. CDR3 nucleotides: TGTGCCAGTAGCCACTCCCGGGACTATTACACCGGGGAGCTGTTTTTT. It codes for CASSHSRDYYTGELFF.

This sequence joins TRBV7-2 and TRBJ2-5; no firm D call. Trimming pared 1 base from V and 5 bases from J, leaving 8 bases between. CDR1 is SGHTA and CDR2 is FQGNSA in the germline V gene. This CDR3 is 13 amino acids long. The CDR3 is CASSLVLGETQYF. For the CDR3, the DNA is TGTGCCAGCAGCTTAGTGCTCGGGGAGACCCAGTACTTC.

This clone has a handful of counts. This rearrangement joins TRBV2 to TRBJ2-3, with 12 bases fitting TRBD2. Trimming took 5 bases from V and 5 from J; bases not matched to a gene: 5. Germline values: CDR1 SNHLY, CDR2 FYNNEI. CDR3 length: 15 residues. As DNA, the CDR3 is TGTGCCAGCAGTAGAGTGGGACTAGCGGGAGATACGCAGTATTTT. Its protein product is CASSRVGLAGDTQYF.

J is TRBJ2-5 and V is TRBV9, with D tentatively TRBD2 (6 bases). Germline V gene sequence: CDR1 SGDLS, CDR2 YYNGEE. The CDR3 has 16 residues. V shed 2 bases and J shed 1 base, with 15 bases lying between them. The CDR3: CASSVAAGQTQETQYF. CDR3 DNA sequence: TGTGCCAGCAGCGTGGCGGCGGGGCAAACCCAAGAGACCCAGTACTTC. Variable domain in full (rest from reference TRBV9 and TRBJ2-5): DSGVTQTPKHLITATGQRVTLRCSPRSGDLSVYWYQQSLDQGLQFLIQYYNGEERAKGNILERFSAQQFPDLHSELNLSSLELGDSALYFCASSVAAGQTQETQYFGPGTRLLVL.

This clone is a singleton in its sample. This rearrangement joins TRBV10-1 to TRBJ1-1; 8 bases match TRBD1. V lost 3 bases and J lost 1; bases outside the gene matches: 10. The CDR3 loop spans 17 amino acids. The germline V gene encodes CDR1 WNHNN and CDR2 SYGVQD (reference sequence). The CDR3 DNA reads TGCGCCAGCAGTGACCCACGGACAGGGAACAAGAACACTGAAGCTTTCTTT. Translating it yields CASSDPRTGNKNTEAFF.